This TCR beta chain derives from a study of CD8 T cells in Susac syndrome. V lost 5 bases, J lost 8 bases, and 12 bases stayed unmatched. This CDR3 region has 14 residues. Germline V gene data show CDR1 as SQVTM and CDR2 as ANQGSEA. When the RNA was reverse transcribed, random hexamers were used with an input of roughly 0.45 to 1 ug. Coverage of TCR beta CDR3 amplification by immunoSEQ multiplex PCR extended to 54 Vbeta and 13 Jbeta. TCRdb re-called the immunoSEQ multiplex PCR reads with MiXCR, one entry per CDR3 protein. Of around 200,000 distinct CDR3 sequences in the sample, about 95% were seen once. Relapsing-remitting disease, either stable or active, was present in the multiple sclerosis controls, who were treatment-naive patients. TEMRA cells were FACS-enriched, with CD8+ and CD4+ T cells isolated negatively.

The clonotype comes from a human donor with multiple sclerosis. V is TRBV29-1 and J is TRBJ2-1; 7 bases agree with TRBD2. Material: CD4+ T cells from PBMCs. As DNA, the CDR3 is TGCAGCGTTTGGGGGGAGGGAGATAGGGATGAGCAGTTCTTC. Its protein product is CSVWGEGDRDEQFF.